Reported below is one T cell receptor beta chain. Its antigen remains unidentified. These data are taken from a study of cytomegalovirus exposure and HLA in healthy donors. Study outcomes and limitations: Serostatus for CMV was the only available immune exposure information.

V was cut by 2 bases and J by 5 bases, with 15 bases left in between. This CDR3 spans 15 amino acids. The germline CDR1 and CDR2 sequences are LGHNT and FRNRAP. The PCR ran on 60 Vbeta and 13 Jbeta primers. The protocol was immunoSEQ multiplex PCR, while the TCRdb copy is restricted to in-frame clones and leaves out a portion. The repertoire holds tens of thousands of clones, with over 70% as singletons. The TCR comes from a girl aged 2 to 10 in good health and CMV-seropositive. The rearrangement uses TRBV12-5 and TRBJ1-1; D perhaps matches TRBD1 (5 bases). The sequenced sample consisted of PBMCs. The CDR3 region has the DNA TGTGCTAGTGGTTTGTATCGGGGGGATCGGACTGAAGCTTTCTTT. It encodes CASGLYRGDRTEAFF.